Listed below are T cell receptor beta chains from one sample, sequenced in a study of blood T cell repertoires in COVID-19. Clones were read by immunoSEQ multiplex PCR, and TCRdb kept only the in-frame ones, dropping some. The sample holds some 140,000 clones, roughly 90% seen once. Material for sequencing was peripheral blood. Receptors were obtained from a man between 70 and 80 years old with active COVID-19. CDR3s include the opening cysteine and the closing phenylalanine or tryptophan. D genes are given only for firm matches. Rows give clone size only sometimes, using once, few, many, or a class for an expanded clone.

CDR3 protein | CDR3 DNA | D gene | clone size | V gene | CDR3 length | J gene
CASSQDWATEQYF | TGTGCCAGCAGCCAAGATTGGGCAACCGAGCAGTACTTC | NA | NA | TRBV4-2 | 13 | TRBJ2-7
CASSVDTGGTEAFF | TGTGCCAGCAGCGTGGACACCGGGGGGACTGAAGCTTTCTTT | NA | NA | TRBV9 | 14 | TRBJ1-1
CASSIGRGAYGYTF | TGTGCCAGTAGTATAGGTAGGGGCGCCTATGGCTACACCTTC | NA | NA | TRBV19 | 14 | TRBJ1-2
CASPKEVSNYGYTF | TGTGCCAGCCCGAAGGAGGTATCTAACTATGGCTACACCTTC | NA | NA | TRBV19 | 14 | TRBJ1-2
CSVQGGQGRVEDSPLHF | TGCAGCGTCCAAGGGGGACAGGGTAGGGTAGAGGATTCACCCCTCCACTTT | TRBD1 | many | TRBV29-1 | 17 | TRBJ1-6
CASSKGTGSSYEQYF | TGTGCCAGCAGCAAAGGGACCGGGAGCTCCTACGAGCAGTACTTC | NA | NA | TRBV21-1 | 15 | TRBJ2-7
CASSRGLGYGYTF | TGTGCCAGCAGTAGGGGGCTGGGCTATGGCTACACCTTC | TRBD1 | NA | TRBV25-1 | 13 | TRBJ1-2
CASAEVPGMIRDEQYF | TGTGCCAGCGCCGAAGTCCCGGGTATGATCCGGGACGAGCAGTACTTC | NA | NA | TRBV28 | 16 | TRBJ2-7
CARTSTFSDTQYF | TGTGCCAGGACTAGCACCTTCTCAGATACGCAGTATTTT | TRBD2 | NA | TRBV6-4 | 13 | TRBJ2-3
CASSPDPTSGSRNEQFF | TGTGCCAGCAGCCCCGATCCAACTAGCGGGAGCAGGAATGAGCAGTTCTTC | TRBD2 | NA | TRBV3-1/TRBV3-2 | 17 | TRBJ2-1
CASSSGQGTTEAFF | TGTGCCAGCAGCTCGGGACAGGGGACCACTGAAGCTTTCTTT | TRBD1 | NA | TRBV7-8 | 14 | TRBJ1-1
CASQGQNLSPLHF | TGTGCCTCCCAGGGACAGAATCTTTCACCCCTCCACTTT | TRBD1 | NA | TRBV2 | 13 | TRBJ1-6
CASRGALGSYEQYF | TGTGCCAGCAGGGGGGCTCTCGGCTCCTACGAGCAGTACTTC | NA | NA | TRBV6-5 | 14 | TRBJ2-7
CASSESTGYEQYF | TGTGCCAGCTCAGAATCAACAGGGTACGAGCAGTACTTC | NA | NA | TRBV6-4 | 13 | TRBJ2-7
CASSSDRGRTDTQYF | TGTGCCAGCAGCTCGGACAGGGGGCGCACAGATACGCAGTATTTT | TRBD1 | NA | TRBV7-9 | 15 | TRBJ2-3
CASSPTSGYYNEQFF | TGCGCCAGCAGCCCGACTAGCGGTTACTACAATGAGCAGTTCTTC | TRBD2 | NA | TRBV5-1 | 15 | TRBJ2-1
CASSLQWGGKTEAFF | TGTGCCAGCAGCTTACAATGGGGAGGGAAGACTGAAGCTTTCTTT | NA | NA | TRBV7-9 | 15 | TRBJ1-1
CASSPQTGQAYEQYF | TGTGCCAGCTCACCTCAAACAGGACAGGCCTACGAGCAGTACTTC | TRBD1 | NA | TRBV18 | 15 | TRBJ2-7
CASSKDMNTEAFF | TGTGCCAGCAGTAAGGACATGAACACTGAAGCTTTCTTT | NA | once | TRBV2 | 13 | TRBJ1-1
CASRDRVVAYEQYF | TGTGCCAGCAGAGACAGGGTTGTCGCCTACGAGCAGTACTTC | TRBD1 | NA | TRBV2 | 14 | TRBJ2-7
CASSDLAGAGEQFF | TGTGCCAGCAGTGACCTAGCGGGAGCCGGTGAGCAGTTCTTC | TRBD2 | once | TRBV6-4 | 14 | TRBJ2-1
CATSRPGSSSTDTQYF | TGTGCCACCAGCAGGCCGGGGAGCTCGAGCACAGATACGCAGTATTTT | NA | NA | TRBV15 | 16 | TRBJ2-3
CASKQGGGREQYF | TGTGCCAGCAAACAGGGGGGGGGAAGGGAGCAGTACTTC | NA | NA | TRBV28 | 13 | TRBJ2-7
CASRNRANQPQHF | TGTGCCAGCAGGAACAGGGCTAATCAGCCCCAGCATTTT | NA | NA | TRBV6-5 | 13 | TRBJ1-5
CATSDWGGRGETQYF | TGTGCCACCAGTGACTGGGGCGGGAGGGGGGAGACCCAGTACTTC | TRBD2 | NA | TRBV24-1 | 15 | TRBJ2-5
CASRGRVGDTQYF | TGTGCCAGCAGGGGCAGGGTGGGAGATACGCAGTATTTT | NA | NA | TRBV7-2 | 13 | TRBJ2-3
CASSLQRENEQYF | TGCGCCAGCAGTCTGCAGCGGGAGAACGAGCAGTACTTC | TRBD2 | few | TRBV5-1 | 13 | TRBJ2-7
CASSLVGLTGTDTQYF | TGTGCCAGCAGCTTGGTGGGGCTGACAGGCACAGATACGCAGTATTTT | NA | NA | TRBV5-5 | 16 | TRBJ2-3
CASSLTSPLRNIQYF | TGTGCCAGCAGTTTAACTTCCCCATTGAGAAACATTCAGTACTTC | NA | NA | TRBV28 | 15 | TRBJ2-4
CASSVRQGAYGYTF | TGTGCCAGCAGCGTAAGACAGGGGGCTTATGGCTACACCTTC | TRBD1 | once | TRBV5-4 | 14 | TRBJ1-2
CASSLETSGRYTGELFF | TGCGCCAGCAGCTTGGAGACTAGCGGGAGGTACACCGGGGAGCTGTTTTTT | TRBD2 | NA | TRBV5-1 | 17 | TRBJ2-2
CASRQGFNQPQHF | TGTGCCAGCAGGCAGGGGTTCAATCAGCCCCAGCATTTT | NA | NA | TRBV7-2 | 13 | TRBJ1-5
CSAGNRGRETQYF | TGCAGCGCTGGGAACAGGGGGCGGGAGACCCAGTACTTC | TRBD1 | NA | TRBV29-1 | 13 | TRBJ2-5
CATSRDSVGGFQPQHF | TGTGCCACCAGCAGAGATTCGGTCGGGGGGTTTCAGCCCCAGCATTTT | NA | NA | TRBV15 | 16 | TRBJ1-5
CASSRTAGAEETQYF | TGCGCCAGCAGCCGGACAGCGGGAGCAGAAGAGACCCAGTACTTC | TRBD2 | NA | TRBV4-1 | 15 | TRBJ2-5
CASSSQGSGYEQYF | TGTGCCAGCAGTTCTCAGGGGTCGGGCTACGAGCAGTACTTC | NA | NA | TRBV27 | 14 | TRBJ2-7
CASSPLTATYEQYF | TGTGCCAGCAGTCCCCTGACTGCTACCTACGAGCAGTACTTC | NA | NA | TRBV2 | 14 | TRBJ2-7
CASNRTGGRGNIQYF | TGTGCCAGCAATAGGACAGGAGGTCGGGGGAACATTCAGTACTTC | NA | NA | TRBV6-4 | 15 | TRBJ2-4
CASSLEAGYGYTF | TGTGCCAGCAGCTTAGAGGCGGGGTATGGCTACACCTTC | NA | NA | TRBV7-9 | 13 | TRBJ1-2
CASRGAGDGYTF | TGTGCCAGCAGAGGGGCAGGGGATGGCTACACCTTC | NA | NA | TRBV28 | 12 | TRBJ1-2
CASSLAGAPETQYF | TGTGCCAGCAGCTTAGCAGGGGCGCCGGAGACCCAGTACTTC | NA | once | TRBV7-9 | 14 | TRBJ2-5
CASSLAESSYNEQFF | TGCGCCAGCAGCTTGGCGGAGTCCTCCTACAATGAGCAGTTCTTC | NA | few | TRBV5-1 | 15 | TRBJ2-1
CASSLGTAAKNIQYF | TGTGCCAGCAGCTTGGGGACAGCTGCCAAAAACATTCAGTACTTC | TRBD1 | NA | TRBV7-9 | 15 | TRBJ2-4
CASSFRLAGLNEQFF | TGTGCCAGCAGTTTCCGCCTAGCGGGATTGAATGAGCAGTTCTTC | TRBD2 | NA | TRBV28 | 15 | TRBJ2-1
CASSQGESRDSFIYGYTF | TGCGCCAGCAGCCAGGGAGAAAGCCGGGACAGCTTCATCTATGGCTACACCTTC | TRBD1 | NA | TRBV4-3 | 18 | TRBJ1-2
CASSIGPSGGRIYGYTF | TGTGCCAGTAGTATAGGGCCATCAGGGGGACGAATCTATGGCTACACCTTC | TRBD1 | NA | TRBV19 | 17 | TRBJ1-2
CASSLLTLPTDTQYF | TGTGCCAGCAGCTTATTAACTTTGCCAACAGATACGCAGTATTTT | NA | NA | TRBV7-2 | 15 | TRBJ2-3
CASSSGTSATDTQYF | TGTGCCAGCAGTTCCGGGACTAGCGCGACAGATACGCAGTATTTT | TRBD2 | NA | TRBV28 | 15 | TRBJ2-3
CASSPLGVGTDTQYF | TGTGCCAGCAGCCCCCTAGGGGTTGGCACAGATACGCAGTATTTT | NA | NA | TRBV7-7 | 15 | TRBJ2-3
CASSVTSGRIYEQFF | TGTGCCAGCAGTGTGACTAGCGGGAGGATTTATGAGCAGTTCTTC | TRBD2 | NA | TRBV7-3 | 15 | TRBJ2-1
CASSSIASGELFF | TGTGCCAGCAGCTCAATAGCGTCCGGGGAGCTGTTTTTT | NA | NA | TRBV9 | 13 | TRBJ2-2
CASSRGHAQETQYF | TGTGCCAGCAGCCGGGGACATGCTCAAGAGACCCAGTACTTC | NA | NA | TRBV5-8 | 14 | TRBJ2-5
CASSERGYSYEQYF | TGTGCCAGCAGTGAACGGGGATACTCCTACGAGCAGTACTTC | NA | NA | TRBV2 | 14 | TRBJ2-7